Sequencing of this T cell receptor beta chain was carried out in a study of cytomegalovirus exposure and HLA in healthy donors. Amplification used 60 Vbeta primers and 13 Jbeta primers. Sequencing was performed with immunoSEQ multiplex PCR; in TCRdb, only in-frame clones are kept and a portion is missing. This sample has roughly 200,000 clones, with roughly 85% found just once. Remarks on this clone: Its cognate antigen is unknown. The sample contains more than one DNA sequence encoding this CDR3.

The J segment lost 0 bases and the V segment lost 2 bases, leaving 2 bases of the junction unmatched. CDR3 size: 15 residues. Germline CDR1 SGHRS, CDR2 YFSETQ. Study findings and constraints: A list of approximately 160 TCR beta chains associated with cytomegalovirus was given.

Sequencing used PBMCs. The J gene is TRBJ2-1, the V gene TRBV5-1; 7 nucleotides match TRBD2. The sequence was obtained from a woman in her fifties or sixties in good health and CMV-seronegative. Here the CDR3 DNA reads TGCGCCAGCAGCTTAGCGGGGAGCTCCTACAATGAGCAGTTCTTC. This translates into CASSLAGSSYNEQFF.